One and the same sample provided the 32 T cell receptor beta chains below, sequenced in a study of T cell changes during pregnancy in multiple sclerosis. Sequencing was performed with immunoSEQ multiplex PCR; in TCRdb, only in-frame clones are kept and a portion is missing. The profile shows 60,000 to 85,000 clones, about 94% of them singletons. This sample comprised peripheral blood, obtained in the third trimester of pregnancy. These TCRs come from a female donor with multiple sclerosis, enrolled in a pregnancy study.

The gene calls are TRBV27 and TRBJ1-5, with D perhaps matching TRBD1 (5 bases). CDR1 and CDR2 from the germline V gene are MNHEY and SMNVEV (reference sequence). The CDR3 totals 14 residues. The V gene lost 2 bases and the J gene lost 2 bases, with 7 bases spanning the gap. CDR3 amino acids: CASSLGHRNQPQHF. As DNA, the CDR3 is TGTGCCAGCAGTTTAGGACATCGCAATCAGCCCCAGCATTTT.

As to this clone: This sample includes further DNA sequences coding for the same CDR3. This chain joins TRBV18 and TRBJ1-4; the D gene is possibly TRBD1 (5 bases). From germline, CDR1 is KGHSH and CDR2 LQKENI. The CDR3 has 14 amino acids. Trimming removed 2 bases at V and 1 base at J, with 5 bases between. CDR3 coding DNA: TGTGCCAGCTCACCAAGGGGAACTAATGAAAAACTGTTTTTT. Amino acid sequence: CASSPRGTNEKLFF.

The chain links TRBV29-1 to TRBJ2-2; 8 positions agree with TRBD2. Losses at the gene ends were 0 bases for V and 6 bases for J; bases not matched to a gene: 9. CDR1 and CDR2 (germline): SQVTM, ANQGSEA. This CDR3 has 16 residues. Written as DNA, the CDR3 is TGCAGCGTTGAAGATCCGGTCGGGGGGGCCCCCGGGGAGCTGTTTTTT. Translated: CSVEDPVGGAPGELFF.

The CDR3 loop is CASSPGVAVFGNEQFF. The CDR3 nucleotides are TGTGCCAGCAGCCCAGGGGTGGCAGTGTTCGGCAATGAGCAGTTCTTC. The chain links TRBV9 to TRBJ2-1; D is perhaps TRBD1 (6 bases). CDR1 is SGDLS and CDR2 is YYNGEE in the germline V gene. The CDR3 covers 16 residues. V lost 4 bases and J 6 bases, leaving 20 bases between the germline ends.

This chain links TRBV2 with TRBJ1-4, with D maybe TRBD1 (6 bases). There are 14 residues in the CDR3. Germline V gene sequence: CDR1 SNHLY, CDR2 FYNNEI. The V and J ends lost 6 bases and 8 bases respectively, with 16 bases between them. The CDR3 reads CASSPKDSAEKLFF. The CDR3 DNA sequence: TGTGCCAGCAGCCCTAAGGACAGTGCCGAAAAACTGTTTTTT.

This clone turned up a few times. The V and J genes are TRBV7-9 and TRBJ2-3; 11 bases match TRBD2. J lost 8 bases, V lost 4 bases, and 11 bases had no gene match. The CDR3 spans 16 residues. Germline V gene sequence: CDR1 SEHNR, CDR2 FQNEAQ (reference sequence). The CDR3 DNA follows: TGTGCCAGCAGCTCGATCCCGGGACTAGCGGTGTCTACGCAGTATTTT. It encodes CASSSIPGLAVSTQYF.

This chain uses TRBV9 with TRBJ1-1; possible D gene TRBD1, 6 bases. With 5 bases removed from V and 4 bases from J, the gap between germline ends came to 15 bases. CDR3 length equals 14 residues. Germline CDR1 is SGDLS and CDR2 is YYNGEE. The CDR3 loop is CASSGTGTSTEAFF. The CDR3 DNA follows: TGTGCCAGCAGTGGAACCGGGACAAGCACTGAAGCTTTCTTT.

This chain uses TRBV4-3 with TRBJ1-1, with D unresolved. V was pared by 1 base and J by 0 bases, with 9 bases between. Germline loops: CDR1 LGHNA, CDR2 YSLEER. This CDR3 is 15 amino acids long. Written as DNA, the CDR3 is TGCGCCAGCAGCCAAGGCACGAGCATGAACACTGAAGCTTTCTTT. It codes for CASSQGTSMNTEAFF.

The chain has TRBV7-2 and TRBJ2-7; a weak D match, TRBD2 (6 bases). The V gene lost 3 bases and the J gene lost 4 bases, with 13 bases spanning the gap. The CDR3 covers 14 residues. From germline, CDR1 is SGHTA and CDR2 FQGNSA. DNA of the CDR3: TGTGCCAGCAGCTTGGGGGTAGGGAGGTACGAGCAGTACTTC. It is translated as CASSLGVGRYEQYF.

CDR3 bases: TGTGCCAGCAGCCGACGATCGACAGGGGATGGCAATCAGCCCCAGCATTTT. It codes for CASSRRSTGDGNQPQHF. The J gene is TRBJ1-5, the V gene TRBV4-2, with 8 positions matching TRBD1. Germline V gene sequence: CDR1 LGHNA, CDR2 YNFKEQ. J gave up 2 bases and V 4 bases, and 10 bases lay outside the gene matches. This CDR3 has 17 residues.

This clone showed up just a few times. This rearrangement joins TRBV9 to TRBJ2-3; 8 bases match TRBD2. The CDR3 extends over 19 amino acids. Germline CDR1 SGDLS, CDR2 YYNGEE. Unmatched junction bases numbered 17, after V lost 1 base and J lost 4 bases. The CDR3, as DNA: TGTGCCAGCAGCGTAAGGCCCGGGTCGGCAAGCGGGGGCTCAGATACGCAGTATTTT. Its protein is CASSVRPGSASGGSDTQYF.

V gene TRBV9 combines with J gene TRBJ2-7; maybe TRBD1 (8 bases). Germline CDR1 SGDLS, CDR2 YYNGEE. Between the trimmed V and J ends, which lost 2 bases and 4 bases, there was a span of 13 bases. This CDR3 is 14 amino acids long. In DNA form, the CDR3 reads TGTGCCAGCAGCGTGACAGGGGAGGGATACGAGCAGTACTTC. Translation: CASSVTGEGYEQYF.

This clone appeared a single time. This rearrangement joins TRBV7-9 to TRBJ1-5, with TRBD1 identical over 12 bases. J gave up 0 bases and V 3 bases, and 9 bases lay outside the gene matches. The CDR3 is 19 residues long. The germline V gene encodes CDR1 SEHNR and CDR2 FQNEAQ (reference sequence). The CDR3 region has the DNA TGTGCCAGCAGCTTTAACCCTGGGACAGGGGGCTATAGCAATCAGCCCCAGCATTTT. This gives the protein CASSFNPGTGGYSNQPQHF.

The V call is TRBV5-6, the J call TRBJ1-2, with 8 nucleotides matching TRBD1. V lost 4 bases and J lost 2; bases outside the gene matches: 7. From germline, CDR1 is SGHDT and CDR2 YYEEEE. The CDR3 has 15 amino acids. CDR3 nucleotides: TGTGCCAGCAGCAGAGGACAGGGAAAGAACTATGGCTACACCTTC. Amino acids: CASSRGQGKNYGYTF.

Of note for this clone: Other DNA sequences in the sample encode the same CDR3. V gene TRBV29-1 combines with J gene TRBJ1-1, with 7 bases lining up with TRBD1. The V and J ends lost 6 bases and 0 bases, in that order; junction bases with no gene match: 4. The CDR3 is 13 amino acids. Germline CDR1 reads SQVTM; CDR2 reads ANQGSEA. This CDR3 reads CSVVRGLNTEAFF. Here the CDR3 DNA reads TGCAGCGTAGTTAGGGGGCTGAACACTGAAGCTTTCTTT. Together with reference TRBV29-1 and TRBJ1-1, the CDR3 gives the full variable domain: SAVISQKPSRDICQRGTSLTIQCQVDSQVTMMFWYRQQPGQSLTLIATANQGSEATYESGFVIDKFPISRPNLTFSTLTVSNMSPEDSSIYLCSVVRGLNTEAFFGQGTRLTVV.

J is TRBJ2-1 and V is TRBV7-3; 10 nucleotides line up with TRBD2. CDR3 length: 17 residues. Germline lookup yields CDR1 SGHTA and CDR2 FQGTGA. V lost 2 bases, J lost 9 bases, and 13 bases stayed unmatched. The CDR3 protein is CASSLAPASGGGSEQFF. The CDR3 DNA sequence: TGTGCCAGCAGCTTAGCCCCGGCTAGCGGGGGTGGCAGTGAGCAGTTCTTC.

This clone was counted only a few times. The chain couples TRBV4-1 to TRBJ1-6; no clear D. The germline V gene has CDR1 MGHRA and CDR2 YSYEKL. There are 18 residues in the CDR3. V shed 0 bases and J shed 8 bases, with 20 bases lying between them. The CDR3 spells CASSQDGQAGFGYSPLHF. The CDR3, as DNA: TGCGCCAGCAGCCAAGACGGCCAGGCGGGGTTTGGGTATTCACCCCTCCACTTT.

The chain couples TRBV6-6 to TRBJ2-3, with 8 positions matching TRBD2. There are 14 residues in the CDR3. V shed 8 bases, J shed 3 bases, and the junction held 7 bases outside the gene matches. Germline CDR1 MNHNY, CDR2 SVGAGI (reference sequence). The CDR3, as DNA: TGTGCCAGCGCGCGGGGCGGGGGGACAGATACGCAGTATTTT. It translates to CASARGGGTDTQYF.

The V and J genes are TRBV4-3 and TRBJ2-2; perhaps TRBD1 as D (5 bases). V lost 2 bases to trimming and J lost 1 base, with 5 bases between them. This CDR3 region has 14 residues. The germline V gene encodes CDR1 LGHNA and CDR2 YSLEER. The chain's CDR3 is CASSQQGNTGELFF. As DNA, the CDR3 is TGCGCCAGCAGCCAACAGGGGAACACCGGGGAGCTGTTTTTT.

The chain joins TRBV28 to TRBJ1-1; maybe TRBD1 (5 bases). Trimming left V 5 bases short and J 0 bases short, with 19 bases between. Germline V CDR1 and CDR2: MDHEN, SYDVKM. This CDR3 is built from 17 residues. The CDR3 DNA follows: TGTGCCAGCAGTGCCCTGGGGGTAGCGGGCCTGAACACTGAAGCTTTCTTT. It yields the protein CASSALGVAGLNTEAFF.

The table lists this clone with a count of one. The chain carries TRBV18 and TRBJ1-1, with D tentatively TRBD1 (6 bases). Per germline, CDR1 KGHSH and CDR2 LQKENI. Trimming took off 0 bases at V and 4 bases at J, with 12 bases between the two ends. The CDR3 length is 15 residues. Here the CDR3 reads CASSPPRGLGTEAFF. CDR3 nucleotide sequence: TGTGCCAGCTCACCACCGCGGGGGCTCGGCACTGAAGCTTTCTTT. Combining the CDR3 with reference TRBV18 and TRBJ1-1 gives the whole variable domain NAGVMQNPRHLVRRRGQEARLRCSPMKGHSHVYWYRQLPEEGLKFMVYLQKENIIDESGMPKERFSAEFPKEGPSILRIQQVVRGDSAAYFCASSPPRGLGTEAFFGQGTRLTVV.

The chain couples TRBV16 to TRBJ1-6, with 8 bases that match TRBD1. Germline V gene data show CDR1 as KGHSY and CDR2 as FQNENV. With 4 bases clipped from V and 7 bases from J, the junction kept 9 bases outside the gene matches. The CDR3 has 16 residues. The CDR3 region is CASSPPGQGGNSPLHF. CDR3 nucleotides: TGTGCCAGCAGCCCCCCCGGACAGGGAGGGAATTCACCCCTCCACTTT.

In its sample, this clone was seen a few times. CDR3 amino acids: CASSMSQGFNYGYTF. DNA for the CDR3: TGTGCCAGTAGTATGTCGCAGGGATTTAACTATGGCTACACCTTC. This sequence joins TRBV19 and TRBJ1-2, with D perhaps TRBD1 (5 bases). V was pared by 3 bases and J by 1 base, with 12 bases between. The CDR3 extends over 15 amino acids. Per germline, CDR1 LNHDA and CDR2 SQIVND (reference sequence).

The chain carries TRBV10-3 and TRBJ1-1, with unresolved D. Trimming cost V 6 bases and J 4 bases, with 15 bases left between them. Germline V gene lookup returns CDR1 ENHRY and CDR2 SYGVKD. The CDR3 extends over 14 amino acids. The CDR3, as DNA: TGTGCCATCAGGAGGGAAGAAAGCAGCACTGAAGCTTTCTTT. This codes for CAIRREESSTEAFF.

This rearrangement joins TRBV6-6 to TRBJ1-5; no clear D. Trimming stripped 4 bases from V and 6 bases from J, with 13 bases between. Germline lookup yields CDR1 MNHNY and CDR2 SVGAGI (reference sequence). The CDR3 runs 14 residues. In nucleotides, the CDR3 is TGTGCCAGCAGTTCGTTGACTCAACGTCAGCCCCAGCATTTT. The encoded protein is CASSSLTQRQPQHF.

The chain couples TRBV30 to TRBJ1-2; 10 bases align to TRBD1. V shed 3 bases and J 1 base; nucleotides not matched to a gene: 8. The CDR3 contains 16 residues. Per germline, CDR1 GTSNPN and CDR2 SVGIG (reference sequence). CDR3: CAWRELGTGDNYGYTF. The CDR3 coding sequence is TGTGCCTGGAGAGAATTGGGGACAGGGGATAACTATGGCTACACCTTC. The full variable domain, with the rest looked up from reference TRBV30 and TRBJ1-2, is SQTIHQWPATLVQPVGSPLSLECTVEGTSNPNLYWYRQAAGRGLQLLFYSVGIGQISSEVPQNLSASRPQDRQFILSSKKLLLSDSGFYLCAWRELGTGDNYGYTFGSGTRLTVV.

J is TRBJ2-1 and V is TRBV7-3; D possibly corresponds to TRBD2 (6 bases). The ends were cut back, 7 bases at V and 8 bases at J, with 18 bases in the middle. Germline CDR1 reads SGHTA; CDR2 reads FQGTGA. The CDR3 is 14 amino acids. The CDR3 region is CASKSLGGRDEQFF. The CDR3 DNA reads as TGTGCCAGCAAGTCACTCGGGGGAAGAGATGAGCAGTTCTTC. Using reference TRBV7-3 and TRBJ2-1 for the parts outside the CDR3, the full variable domain is GAGVSQTPSNKVTEKGKYVELRCDPISGHTALYWYRQSLGQGPEFLIYFQGTGAADDSGLPNDRFFAVRPEGSVSTLKIQRTERGDSAVYLCASKSLGGRDEQFFGPGTRLTVL.

This clone was observed once. The chain carries TRBV7-3 and TRBJ2-3, with TRBD2 matching 7 bases. The V and J ends lost 2 bases and 11 bases, in that order; junction bases with no gene match: 13. Germline loops: CDR1 SGHTA, CDR2 FQGTGA. The CDR3 is 15 amino acids. The CDR3 loop is CASSLAPAAGGMQYF. The CDR3 DNA reads as TGTGCCAGCAGCTTAGCTCCGGCGGCCGGGGGGATGCAGTATTTT.

The V call is TRBV19, the J call TRBJ2-3; 12 nucleotides agree with TRBD2. Germline trimming cut 5 bases from V and 4 bases from J; bases unmatched to any gene: 1. Germline CDR1 reads LNHDA; CDR2 reads SQIVND (reference sequence). The CDR3 consists of 14 residues. Written as DNA, the CDR3 is TGTGCCAGTAGTGGACTAGCGGGGTCAGATACGCAGTATTTT. It translates to CASSGLAGSDTQYF.

The J gene is TRBJ1-5, the V gene TRBV7-8, with 7 bases that match TRBD1. The ends lost 2 bases at V and 4 bases at J; junction bases unmatched: 11. This CDR3 is built from 17 residues. The germline V gene encodes CDR1 SGHVS and CDR2 FQNEAQ. In DNA, the CDR3 is TGTGCCAGCAGCTTACCTCTGCGGACAGGTCATAATCAGCCCCAGCATTTT. The encoded protein is CASSLPLRTGHNQPQHF.

V and J are TRBV2 and TRBJ1-4; 8 nucleotides align to TRBD1. The germline gives CDR1 SNHLY, CDR2 FYNNEI. CDR3 length: 14 residues. J gave up 8 bases and V 8 bases, and 10 bases lay outside the gene matches. The CDR3 here is CASERRTGLEKLFF. The CDR3 coding sequence is TGTGCCAGCGAGCGGAGGACAGGGCTGGAAAAACTGTTTTTT.

The V gene is TRBV4-3, the J gene TRBJ1-2; D is ambiguous. The V gene lost 3 bases and the J gene lost 4 bases, with 18 bases spanning the gap. CDR1 is LGHNA, CDR2 YSLEER, per germline. CDR3 length equals 16 residues. CDR3 amino acids: CASSQVGPGSVYGYTF. CDR3 DNA sequence: TGCGCCAGCAGCCAGGTTGGGCCCGGGAGTGTCTATGGCTACACCTTC.